This T cell receptor (beta chain) was identified in a study of T-cell reconstitution after alpha-beta-depleted transplantation in children (dated by TCRdb to the mid-2010s). Broadly, across the study: T-cell immune reconstitution after TCRalphabeta/CD19-depleted allogeneic hematopoietic cell transplantation in children was quantitatively tracked in the study by means of TCR repertoire profiling.

This clonotype was observed a handful of times. Which antigen it targets is not known. No quality values exist for individual bases; no much larger clone is one base distant. The method behind the library was PCR. Reads for this sample came from an Illumina HiSeq 2500. Molecular barcoding was employed in the preparation of TCR libraries, with unique molecular identifiers being used to normalize TCRbeta repertoire quantification. The public reads were reanalyzed by TCRdb: fastp trimming at Q25, MiXCR alignment, in-frame beta chains only. Entries that share a CDR3 protein sequence are merged under the most common genes and DNA. For this sample the table gives some 300,000 distinct CDR3 sequences, of which 10% were detected only once. The leading ten clones occupy around 2.4% of the sample. The germline V gene supplies CDR1 SGHTA and CDR2 FQGNSA. The CDR3 starts with the cysteine, ends with the phenylalanine, and has 16 residues. Left in the record is the CDR3 DNA by itself, 48 bases read in frame from the first base. Trimming leaves V shorter by 0 bases and J shorter by 4 bases, with the junction holding 6 bases beyond the gene matches.

The chain joins TRBV7-2 to TRBJ2-5, and 9 junction bases match TRBD1. The specimen was PBMCs from the stem cell graft donor, collected from the stem cell graft. The sequence derives from a human donor who donated a stem cell graft to a child with acute lymphoblastic leukemia. Read as DNA, the sequence is TGTGCCAGCAGCTTAGCGGGACAGGGTCGGAGAGAGACCCAGTACTTC. This translates into CASSLAGQGRRETQYF.